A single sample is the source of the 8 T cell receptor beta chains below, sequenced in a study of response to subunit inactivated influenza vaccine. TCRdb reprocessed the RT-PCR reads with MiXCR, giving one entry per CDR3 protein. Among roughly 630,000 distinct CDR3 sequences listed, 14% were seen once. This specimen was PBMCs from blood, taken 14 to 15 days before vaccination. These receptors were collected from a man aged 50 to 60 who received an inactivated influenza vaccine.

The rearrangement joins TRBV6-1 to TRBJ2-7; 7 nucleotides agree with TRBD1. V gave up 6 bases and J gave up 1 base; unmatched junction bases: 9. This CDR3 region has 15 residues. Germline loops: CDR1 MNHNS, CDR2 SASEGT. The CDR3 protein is CASRPGTEWSYEQYF. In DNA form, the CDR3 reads TGTGCCAGCAGACCTGGGACAGAGTGGTCCTACGAGCAGTACTTC.

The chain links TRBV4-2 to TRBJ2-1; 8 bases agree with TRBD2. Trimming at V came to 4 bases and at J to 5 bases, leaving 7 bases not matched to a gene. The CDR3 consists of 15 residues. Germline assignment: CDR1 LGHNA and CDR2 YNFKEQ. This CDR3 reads CASSRPGGVDNEQFF. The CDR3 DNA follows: TGTGCCAGCAGCCGACCGGGGGGGGTCGACAATGAGCAGTTCTTC.

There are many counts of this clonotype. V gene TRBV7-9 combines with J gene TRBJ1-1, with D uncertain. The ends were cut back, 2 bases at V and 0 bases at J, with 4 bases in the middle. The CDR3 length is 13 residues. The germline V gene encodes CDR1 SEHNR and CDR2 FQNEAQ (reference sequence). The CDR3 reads CASSLYMNTEAFF. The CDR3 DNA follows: TGTGCCAGCAGCTTATACATGAACACTGAAGCTTTCTTT. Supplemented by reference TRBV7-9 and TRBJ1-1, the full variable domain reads DTGVSQNPRHKITKRGQNVTFRCDPISEHNRLYWYRQTLGQGPEFLTYFQNEAQLEKSRLLSDRFSAERPKGSFSTLEIQRTEQGDSAMYLCASSLYMNTEAFFGQGTRLTVV.

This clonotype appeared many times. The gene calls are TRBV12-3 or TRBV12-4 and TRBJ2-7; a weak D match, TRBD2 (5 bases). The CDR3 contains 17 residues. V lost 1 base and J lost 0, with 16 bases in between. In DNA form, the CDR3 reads TGTGCCAGCAGTTTAGTGCTTTTCGGGGAGAGCTCCTACGAGCAGTACTTC. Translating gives CASSLVLFGESSYEQYF.

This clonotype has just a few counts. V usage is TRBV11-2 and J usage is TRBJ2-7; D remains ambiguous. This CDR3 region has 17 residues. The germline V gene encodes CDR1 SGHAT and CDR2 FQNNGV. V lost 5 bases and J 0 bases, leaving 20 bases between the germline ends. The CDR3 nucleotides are TGTGCCAGCAGCCCCAAACCTTTAAGGACCCTCTCCTACGAGCAGTACTTC. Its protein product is CASSPKPLRTLSYEQYF.

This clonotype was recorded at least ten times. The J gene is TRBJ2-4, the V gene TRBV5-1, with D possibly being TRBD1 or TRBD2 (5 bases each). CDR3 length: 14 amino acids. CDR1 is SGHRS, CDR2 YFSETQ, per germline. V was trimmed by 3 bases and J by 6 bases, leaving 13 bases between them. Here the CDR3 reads CASSSGTGGNIQYF. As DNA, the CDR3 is TGCGCCAGCAGCTCCGGGACCGGAGGAAACATTCAGTACTTC.

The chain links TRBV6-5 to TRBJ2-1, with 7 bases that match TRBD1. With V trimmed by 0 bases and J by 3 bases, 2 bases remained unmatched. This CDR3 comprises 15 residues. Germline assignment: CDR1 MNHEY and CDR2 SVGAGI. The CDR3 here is CASSYSRTGYNEQFF. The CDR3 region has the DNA TGTGCCAGCAGTTACTCTAGGACAGGCTACAATGAGCAGTTCTTC.

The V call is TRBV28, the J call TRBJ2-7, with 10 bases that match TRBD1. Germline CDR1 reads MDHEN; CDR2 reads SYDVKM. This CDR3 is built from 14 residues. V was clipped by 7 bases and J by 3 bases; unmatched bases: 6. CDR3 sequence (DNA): TGTGCCAGCAACCCCGGGACAGGGGTCTACGAGCAGTACTTC. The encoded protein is CASNPGTGVYEQYF. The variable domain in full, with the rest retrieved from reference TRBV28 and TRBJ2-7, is DVKVTQSSRYLVKRTGEKVFLECVQDMDHENMFWYRQDPGLGLRLIYFSYDVKMKEKGDIPEGYSVSREKKERFSLILESASTNQTSMYLCASNPGTGVYEQYFGPGTRLTVT.